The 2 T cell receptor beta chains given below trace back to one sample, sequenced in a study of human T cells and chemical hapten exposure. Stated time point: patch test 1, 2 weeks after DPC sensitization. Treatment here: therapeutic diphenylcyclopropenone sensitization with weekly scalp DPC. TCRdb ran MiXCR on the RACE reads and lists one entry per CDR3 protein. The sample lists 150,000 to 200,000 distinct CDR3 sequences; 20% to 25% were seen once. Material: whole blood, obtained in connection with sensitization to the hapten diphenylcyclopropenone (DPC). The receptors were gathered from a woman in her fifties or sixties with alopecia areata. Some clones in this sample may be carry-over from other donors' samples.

CDR3 amino acids: CATSRTSGTAYEQYF. For the CDR3, the DNA is TGTGCCACCAGCAGGACTAGCGGGACGGCCTACGAGCAGTACTTC. V is TRBV15 and J is TRBJ2-7; TRBD2 aligns across 11 bases. The germline V gene encodes CDR1 LNHNV and CDR2 YYDKDF (reference sequence). V trimming: 3 bases; J trimming: 2 bases; junction bases outside the gene matches: 3. This CDR3 is built from 15 residues.

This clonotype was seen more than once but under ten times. The CDR3: CATRGREPHQEQFF. CDR3 nucleotides: TGTGCCACGCGCGGGCGGGAGCCCCACCAGGAGCAGTTCTTC. The chain links TRBV15 to TRBJ2-1, with TRBD2 matching 7 bases. CDR1 is LNHNV, CDR2 YYDKDF, per germline (reference sequence). This CDR3 contains 14 residues. The junction had 15 bases not matched to a gene; V was cut back by 9 bases and J by 10 bases.